This T cell receptor beta chain was sequenced during a study of human T cells and chemical hapten exposure. Study-wide background: DPC at 2% was the sensitizing agent, placed on roughly 2 cm by roughly 2 cm of upper inner arm skin.

Concerning this clonotype itself: Antigen: not known.

Noted time point: patch test 3, about 24 weeks after DPC sensitization. As for treatment: therapeutic diphenylcyclopropenone sensitization with weekly scalp DPC. Sample donors consisted of patients with alopecia, aged 18 to 70 years, who were suitable for DPC. Authors' methods: Samples contained a median of roughly 100,000 TCRs, with a range of 23,224 to 690,600. TCRdb reanalysed the RACE reads using MiXCR and keeps one entry per CDR3 protein. TCRdb, not the authors, supplied the V and J calls. The sample includes 190,000 or so distinct CDR3 sequences, around 23% of them seen just once. The CDR3 is 12 residues long. Germline V lookup: CDR1 MDHEN, CDR2 SYDVKM. With 5 bases removed from V and 3 bases from J, the gap between germline ends came to 7 bases. Study-wide findings and caveats: Expanded TCRs created a significantly greater count of big CDR3 similarity clusters than controls did.

The TCR was taken from a woman between 35 and 50 years old with alopecia areata. Some clones in this sample may be carry-over from other donors' samples. The sample consisted of whole blood, taken in connection with sensitization to the hapten diphenylcyclopropenone (DPC). The chain carries TRBV28 and TRBJ1-2, with unresolved D. CDR3 nucleotides: TGTGCCAGCAGTGAGTCGGACTATGGCTACACCTTC. Translating gives CASSESDYGYTF.